This entry lists 22 T cell receptor beta chains sequenced from one sample in a study of post-analysis software for immune sequencing data. Whole-study results and caveats: Higher frequency in patients than in controls was seen for five TRBV segments, with TRBV5-6, TRBV5-1 and TRBV20-1 among them.

No cognate antigen is known for these TCRs. The authors incorporated unique molecular identifiers into the TCR beta cDNA libraries. TCRdb reprocessed the PCR reads with MiXCR, giving one entry per CDR3 protein. Altogether hundreds of thousands of distinct CDR3 sequences are present, about 32% being singletons, with the ten largest covering roughly 0.54%. The sequencing sample was made of blood. These receptor sequences come from a girl aged 5-17 years with multiple sclerosis.

With respect to this clonotype: A junction end diverges from the germline sequence, so it may reflect a read error. The chain couples TRBV7-2 to TRBJ2-7; TRBD2 matches 7 bases. Germline V gene data show CDR1 as SGHTA and CDR2 as FQGNSA. The CDR3 consists of 15 residues. In nucleotides, the CDR3 is TGTGCCAGCAGCTTAGTAGGGACTACTACCTACGAGCGGTACTTC. This encodes CASSLVGTTTYERYF.

CDR3 protein: CASIDRGAGANVLTF. DNA for the CDR3: TGTGCCAGCATTGACAGGGGAGCTGGGGCCAACGTCCTGACTTTC. The chain is built from TRBV6-6 and TRBJ2-6; 8 nucleotides match TRBD1. Germline V gene lookup returns CDR1 MNHNY and CDR2 SVGAGI (reference sequence). J was trimmed by 2 bases and V by 7 bases; bases with no gene match: 4. The CDR3 has 15 residues.

The chain uses TRBV3-1 and TRBJ2-1; unclear D gene. The CDR3 has 12 residues. The V gene lost 1 base and the J gene lost 12 bases, with 10 bases spanning the gap. Germline values: CDR1 LGHDT, CDR2 YNNKEL (reference sequence). The CDR3, as DNA: TGTGCCAGCAGCCAAGGCTATTCTGCGCAGTTCTTC. This translates into CASSQGYSAQFF.

V usage is TRBV20-1 and J usage is TRBJ1-6; perhaps TRBD1 as D (6 bases). The CDR3 has 16 residues. Germline CDR1 DFQATT, CDR2 SNEGSKA (reference sequence). Trimming removed 1 base from V and 10 bases from J, with 20 bases in between. CDR3 DNA: TGCAGTGCTAGAGCCAAACAGGGTGCCCTTGGGTCACCCCTCCACTTT. It encodes CSARAKQGALGSPLHF.

Points on this clonotype: One end of the junction is discordant with germline, which a read error may explain. The chain carries TRBV7-7 and TRBJ2-5, with TRBD1 as a possible D gene (6 bases). The CDR3 sequence is 14 residues long. Germline V gene sequence: CDR1 SSHAT, CDR2 FNYEAQ (reference sequence). CDR3: CASSTGQSGGTQYF. CDR3 DNA: TGTGCTAGCAGCACCGGACAGTCCGGTGGGACCCAGTACTTC.

With regard to this clonotype: This may stem from a read error, because a much larger clone lies one nucleotide away. The gene calls are TRBV4-3 and TRBJ2-5, with 8 bases identical to TRBD2. This CDR3 region has 13 residues. Per germline, CDR1 LGHNA and CDR2 YSLEER. Germline trimming cut 0 bases from V and 13 bases from J; bases unmatched to any gene: 7. The CDR3 DNA is TGCGCCAGCAGCCAAGACGCCGGGACTAGTAGGTACTTC. Protein product: CASSQDAGTSRYF.

In this sample, this clonotype turned up a few times. The V gene is TRBV28, the J gene TRBJ2-4; TRBD2 matches at 14 bases. The V segment lost 5 bases and the J segment 13 bases; nucleotides outside the gene matches: 16. Per the germline V gene, CDR1 is MDHEN and CDR2 is SYDVKM. The CDR3 totals 17 residues. In nucleotides, the CDR3 is TGTGCCAGCAGTCCCCAAGAGGGACTAGCGGGAGTTCGTGAGCAGTACTTC. It is translated as CASSPQEGLAGVREQYF. Looking up the rest from reference TRBV28 and TRBJ2-4 gives the full variable domain: DVKVTQSSRYLVKRTGEKVFLECVQDMDHENMFWYRQDPGLGLRLIYFSYDVKMKEKGDIPEGYSVSREKKERFSLILESASTNQTSMYLCASSPQEGLAGVREQYFGAGTRLSVL.

This clonotype has a handful of counts. This chain links TRBV5-1 with TRBJ2-1, with 8 bases matching TRBD2. Germline CDR1 reads SGHRS; CDR2 reads YFSETQ. The CDR3 is 18 amino acids. J was trimmed by 0 bases and V by 4 bases; bases with no gene match: 12. The CDR3 DNA reads TGCGCCAGCAGCCGGCGCCCTCAGCGGGAGAGCTCCTACAATGAGCAGTTCTTC. Amino acids: CASSRRPQRESSYNEQFF.

This clonotype was counted a few times. The J gene is TRBJ2-1, the V gene TRBV4-3; D gene uncertain. Germline assignment: CDR1 LGHNA and CDR2 YSLEER. V was cut by 4 bases and J by 7 bases, with 17 bases left in between. This CDR3 contains 15 residues. CDR3 region: CASSPATGPRNEQFF. CDR3 nucleotide sequence: TGCGCCAGCAGCCCCGCCACCGGCCCTCGGAATGAGCAGTTCTTC.

With regard to this clonotype: Compared with germline, one end of the junction differs, possibly owing to a read error. V is TRBV24-1 and J is TRBJ2-2, with D possibly matching TRBD1 (6 bases). The CDR3 runs 14 residues. From germline, CDR1 is KGHDR and CDR2 SFDVKD. CDR3 nucleotides: TGTGCCACCCGTGACGAGGGGGACACCGGGGAGCTGTTTTTT. Its protein product is CATRDEGDTGELFF.

The CDR3 region has the DNA TGTGCCATCAGTGAGGGACAGGGGAATTCACCCCTCCACTTT. Amino acids: CAISEGQGNSPLHF. J is TRBJ1-6 and V is TRBV10-3; 9 bases match TRBD1. Germline CDR1 ENHRY, CDR2 SYGVKD. The CDR3 is 14 amino acids. Trimming removed 2 bases from V and 7 bases from J; junction bases left unmatched: 0.

The gene calls are TRBV20-1 and TRBJ2-5; 11 bases map to TRBD2. The CDR3 runs to 16 residues. V lost 2 bases, J lost 0 bases, and 5 bases stayed unmatched. Looked up from germline, CDR1 is DFQATT and CDR2 is SNEGSKA (reference sequence). The CDR3: CSARRWGLADQETQYF. The CDR3 bases are TGCAGTGCTAGAAGGTGGGGACTAGCGGACCAAGAGACCCAGTACTTC.

In regard to this clonotype: An end of the junction differs from the germline gene, which may be a read error. This chain joins TRBV20-1 and TRBJ2-5; 11 nucleotides match TRBD1. This CDR3 comprises 17 residues. Per the germline V gene, CDR1 is DFQATT and CDR2 is SNEGSKA (reference sequence). The CDR3, as DNA: TGCAGTGCCAGAGGGACAGGGGGGAAGGGGCCTCAAGAGACCCAGTACTTC. Its translation is CSARGTGGKGPQETQYF.

The J gene is TRBJ2-1, the V gene TRBV5-1, with 7 bases aligning to TRBD2. With 0 bases clipped from V and 2 bases from J, the junction kept 5 bases outside the gene matches. The CDR3 runs 16 residues. Germline assignment: CDR1 SGHRS and CDR2 YFSETQ. This chain's CDR3 is CASSLVPSGPYNEQFF. The CDR3 DNA reads TGCGCCAGCAGCTTGGTGCCTAGCGGTCCCTACAATGAGCAGTTCTTC.

This clonotype appeared a few times. A much larger clone differs by one base, so this may be a read error. The chain combines TRBV29-1 with TRBJ2-7; TRBD2 aligns across 11 bases. Germline V gives CDR1 SQVTM, CDR2 ANQGSEA. Trimming cost V 8 bases and J 7 bases; bases outside gene matches: 10. The CDR3 contains 13 residues. The CDR3 protein is CSTRLAGNNEQYF. CDR3 bases: TGCAGCACACGACTAGCGGGGAACAATGAGCAGTACTTC.

The chain employs TRBV2 and TRBJ2-1; 9 bases match TRBD1. This CDR3 contains 14 residues. The trim removed 7 bases at V and 6 bases at J, leaving 7 bases unmatched. Germline assignment: CDR1 SNHLY and CDR2 FYNNEI. CDR3 region: CASKEGTGPNEQFF. CDR3 in DNA: TGTGCCAGCAAGGAAGGGACAGGGCCCAATGAGCAGTTCTTC. The whole variable domain, remainder taken from reference TRBV2 and TRBJ2-1, is EPEVTQTPSHQVTQMGQEVILRCVPISNHLYFYWYRQILGQKVEFLVSFYNNEISEKSEIFDDQFSVERPDGSNFTLKIRSTKLEDSAMYFCASKEGTGPNEQFFGPGTRLTVL.

A few counts support this clonotype. The V gene is TRBV5-1, the J gene TRBJ2-3; 15 positions match TRBD2. After removal of 5 bases from V and 2 bases from J, the junction contained 9 bases not matched to a gene. Germline lookup yields CDR1 SGHRS and CDR2 YFSETQ. This CDR3 has 18 amino acids. This CDR3 is CASSRTSGGDRYTDTQYF. The CDR3 DNA reads as TGCGCCAGCAGTCGGACTAGCGGGGGGGATCGATACACAGATACGCAGTATTTT.

The CDR3, as DNA: TGTGCCAGCAGCCCCATGGGCAGTTCCTACGAGCAGTACTTC. Its protein product is CASSPMGSSYEQYF. This chain uses TRBV7-9 with TRBJ2-7; D gene unclear. Germline CDR1 SEHNR, CDR2 FQNEAQ (reference sequence). Between the trimmed V and J ends, which lost 5 bases and 1 base, there was a span of 12 bases. This CDR3 is built from 14 residues.

The chain has TRBV5-1 and TRBJ2-1, with D maybe TRBD1 (7 bases). Germline values: CDR1 SGHRS, CDR2 YFSETQ. V lost 5 bases and J 10 bases, leaving 22 bases between the germline ends. The CDR3 totals 15 residues. Here the CDR3 reads CASRPTGMGGAEQFF. DNA for the CDR3: TGCGCCAGCAGACCGACAGGGATGGGGGGCGCGGAGCAGTTCTTC.

Regarding this clonotype: A read error may be the cause here, since a much bigger clone is one base away. The chain links TRBV29-1 to TRBJ2-5; tentatively, D is TRBD1 (5 bases). This CDR3 is built from 12 residues. Germline assignment: CDR1 SQVTM and CDR2 ANQGSEA. The V and J ends lost 6 bases and 4 bases respectively, with 12 bases between them. The CDR3: CSVGPEGETQYF. In DNA form, the CDR3 reads TGCAGCGTGGGGCCAGAAGGAGAGACCCAGTACTTC.

V usage is TRBV2 and J usage is TRBJ1-2; D not resolved. The CDR3 totals 13 residues. Germline CDR1 and CDR2: SNHLY and FYNNEI. Trimming pared 3 bases from V and 4 bases from J, leaving 9 bases between. The chain's CDR3 is CASSDQQLYGYTF. The DNA of the CDR3 is TGTGCCAGCAGTGATCAGCAGCTCTATGGCTACACCTTC.

The chain combines TRBV7-2 with TRBJ1-2; D possibly corresponds to TRBD1 (5 bases). Germline CDR1 SGHTA, CDR2 FQGNSA. The CDR3 contains 14 residues. V dropped 1 base and J dropped 7 bases, with 13 bases sitting between them. CDR3 sequence: CASSLGRQGGGYTF. Here the CDR3 DNA reads TGTGCCAGCAGCTTAGGTCGTCAGGGTGGTGGCTACACCTTC.